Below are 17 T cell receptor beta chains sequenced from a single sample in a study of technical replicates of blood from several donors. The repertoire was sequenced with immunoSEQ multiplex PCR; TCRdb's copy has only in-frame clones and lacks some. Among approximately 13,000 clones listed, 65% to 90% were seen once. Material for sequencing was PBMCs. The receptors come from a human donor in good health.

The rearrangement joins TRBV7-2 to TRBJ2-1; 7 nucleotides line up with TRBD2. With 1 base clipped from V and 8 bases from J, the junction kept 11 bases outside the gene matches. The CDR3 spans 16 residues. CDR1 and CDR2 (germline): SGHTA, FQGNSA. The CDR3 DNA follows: TGTGCCAGCAGCTTAGGCCTAGCGGTTGGTTCGGATGAGCAGTTCTTC. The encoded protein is CASSLGLAVGSDEQFF.

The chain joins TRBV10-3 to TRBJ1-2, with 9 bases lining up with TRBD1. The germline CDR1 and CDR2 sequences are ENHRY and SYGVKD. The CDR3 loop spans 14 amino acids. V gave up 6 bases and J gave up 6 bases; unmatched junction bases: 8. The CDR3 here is CAISLGTGKDGYTF. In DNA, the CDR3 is TGTGCCATCAGCCTGGGGACAGGGAAGGATGGCTACACCTTC.

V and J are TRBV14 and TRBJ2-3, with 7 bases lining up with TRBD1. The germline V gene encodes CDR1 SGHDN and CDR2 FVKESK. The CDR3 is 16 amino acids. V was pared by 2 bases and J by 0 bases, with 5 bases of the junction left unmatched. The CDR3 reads CASSQWGRGSTDTQYF. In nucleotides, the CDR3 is TGTGCCAGCAGCCAATGGGGCAGGGGGAGCACAGATACGCAGTATTTT.

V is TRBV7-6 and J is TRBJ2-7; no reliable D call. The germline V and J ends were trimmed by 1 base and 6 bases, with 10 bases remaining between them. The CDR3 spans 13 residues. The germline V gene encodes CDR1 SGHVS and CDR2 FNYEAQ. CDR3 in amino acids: CASSLGELSEQYF. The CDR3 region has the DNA TGTGCCAGCAGCTTAGGAGAGCTCTCCGAGCAGTACTTC.

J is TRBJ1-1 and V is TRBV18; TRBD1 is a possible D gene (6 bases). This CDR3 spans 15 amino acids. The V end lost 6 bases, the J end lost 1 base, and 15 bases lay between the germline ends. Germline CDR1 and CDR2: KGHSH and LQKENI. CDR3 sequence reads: CASSDSGQQNTEAFF. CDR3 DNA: TGTGCCAGCTCCGACTCGGGACAACAGAACACTGAAGCTTTCTTT.

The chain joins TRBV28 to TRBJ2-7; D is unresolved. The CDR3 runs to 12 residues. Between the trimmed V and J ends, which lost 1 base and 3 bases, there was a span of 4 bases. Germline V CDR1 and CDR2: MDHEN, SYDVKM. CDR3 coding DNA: TGTGCCAGCAGTTTATTCATCTACGAGCAGTACTTC. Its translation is CASSLFIYEQYF.

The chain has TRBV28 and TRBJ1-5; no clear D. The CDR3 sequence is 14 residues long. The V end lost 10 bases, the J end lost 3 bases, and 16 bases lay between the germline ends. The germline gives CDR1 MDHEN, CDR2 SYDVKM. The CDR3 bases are TGTGCCACCCGGTGGCGGGGATCCAATCAGCCCCAGCATTTT. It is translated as CATRWRGSNQPQHF.

CDR3 nucleotides: TGTGCCACCCAGACCGGGGGGACTGAAGCTTTCTTT. Translation: CATQTGGTEAFF. V gene TRBV7-8 combines with J gene TRBJ1-1, with D perhaps TRBD1 (5 bases). Per germline, CDR1 SGHVS and CDR2 FQNEAQ. V lost 10 bases, J lost 5 bases, and 14 bases lay in between. The CDR3 spans 12 residues. Filled out from reference TRBV7-8 and TRBJ1-1, the complete variable domain reads GAGVSQSPRYKVAKRGQDVALRCDPISGHVSLFWYQQALGQGPEFLTYFQNEAQLDKSGLPSDRFFAERPEGSVSTLKIQRTQQEDSAVYLCATQTGGTEAFFGQGTRLTVV.

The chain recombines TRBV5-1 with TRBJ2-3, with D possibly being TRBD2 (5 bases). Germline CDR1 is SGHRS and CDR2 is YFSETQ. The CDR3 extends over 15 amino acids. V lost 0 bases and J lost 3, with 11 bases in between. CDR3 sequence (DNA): TGCGCCAGCAGCTTGGCCGGGGTCGGAACAGATACGCAGTATTTT. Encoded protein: CASSLAGVGTDTQYF.

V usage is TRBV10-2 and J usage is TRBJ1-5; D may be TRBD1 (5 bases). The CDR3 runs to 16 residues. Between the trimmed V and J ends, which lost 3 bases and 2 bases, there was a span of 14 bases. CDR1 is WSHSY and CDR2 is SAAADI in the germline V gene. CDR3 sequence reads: CASSDMQGEGNQPQHF. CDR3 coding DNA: TGCGCCAGCAGTGACATGCAGGGTGAGGGCAATCAGCCCCAGCATTTT.

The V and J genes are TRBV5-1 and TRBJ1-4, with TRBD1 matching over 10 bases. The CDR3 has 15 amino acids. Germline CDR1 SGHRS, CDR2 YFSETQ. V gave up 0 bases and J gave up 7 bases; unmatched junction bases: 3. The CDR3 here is CASSLAGQGVEKLFF. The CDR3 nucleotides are TGCGCCAGCAGCTTGGCCGGACAGGGGGTTGAAAAACTGTTTTTT.

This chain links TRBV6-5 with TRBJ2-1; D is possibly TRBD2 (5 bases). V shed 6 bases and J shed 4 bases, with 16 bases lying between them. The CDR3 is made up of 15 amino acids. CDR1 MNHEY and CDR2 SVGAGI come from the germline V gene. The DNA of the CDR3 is TGTGCCAGCAGAACCCCCAGCGGATCGTACAATGAGCAGTTCTTC. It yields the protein CASRTPSGSYNEQFF.

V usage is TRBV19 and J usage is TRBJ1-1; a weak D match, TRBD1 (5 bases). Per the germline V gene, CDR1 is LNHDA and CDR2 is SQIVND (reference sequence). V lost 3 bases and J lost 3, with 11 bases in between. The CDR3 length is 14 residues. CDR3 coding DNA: TGTGCCAGTAGTATGTGGGGAGGGGACACTGAAGCTTTCTTT. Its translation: CASSMWGGDTEAFF.

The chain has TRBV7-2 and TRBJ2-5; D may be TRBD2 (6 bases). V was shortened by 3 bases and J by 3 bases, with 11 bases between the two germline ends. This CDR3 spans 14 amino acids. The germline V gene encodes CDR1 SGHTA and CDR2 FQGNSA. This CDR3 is CASSLGGVKETQYF. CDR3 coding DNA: TGTGCCAGCAGCTTGGGGGGAGTAAAAGAGACCCAGTACTTC.

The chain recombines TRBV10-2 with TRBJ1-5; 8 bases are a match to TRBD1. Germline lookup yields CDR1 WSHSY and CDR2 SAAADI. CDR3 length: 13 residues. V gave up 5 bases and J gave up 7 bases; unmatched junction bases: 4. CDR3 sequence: CASSQQGEQPQHF. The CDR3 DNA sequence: TGCGCCAGCAGTCAACAGGGGGAACAGCCCCAGCATTTT.

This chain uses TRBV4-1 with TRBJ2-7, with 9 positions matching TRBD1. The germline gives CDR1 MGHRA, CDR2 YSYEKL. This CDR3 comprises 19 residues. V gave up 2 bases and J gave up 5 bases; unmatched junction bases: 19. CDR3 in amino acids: CASSQMIAKGQGRTHEQYF. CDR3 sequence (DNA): TGCGCCAGCAGCCAAATGATCGCGAAAGGACAGGGGCGGACTCACGAGCAGTACTTC.

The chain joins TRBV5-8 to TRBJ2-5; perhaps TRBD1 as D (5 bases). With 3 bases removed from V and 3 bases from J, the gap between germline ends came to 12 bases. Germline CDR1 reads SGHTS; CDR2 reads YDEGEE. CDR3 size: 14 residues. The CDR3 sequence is CASSSPAGKETQYF. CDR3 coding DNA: TGTGCCAGCAGCTCCCCTGCAGGGAAAGAGACCCAGTACTTC.